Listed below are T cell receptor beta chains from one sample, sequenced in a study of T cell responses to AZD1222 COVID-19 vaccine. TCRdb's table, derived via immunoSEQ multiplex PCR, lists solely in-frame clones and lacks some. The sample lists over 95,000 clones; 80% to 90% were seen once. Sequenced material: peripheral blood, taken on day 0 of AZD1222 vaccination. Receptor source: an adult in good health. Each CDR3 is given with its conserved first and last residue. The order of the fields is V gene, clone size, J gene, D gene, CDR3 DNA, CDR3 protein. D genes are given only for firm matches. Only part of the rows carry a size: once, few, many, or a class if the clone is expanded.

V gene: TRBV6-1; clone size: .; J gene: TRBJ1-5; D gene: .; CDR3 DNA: TGTGCCAGCAGTGAAGTCTTGGCGGGACCCAATCAGCCCCAGCATTTT; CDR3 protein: CASSEVLAGPNQPQHF
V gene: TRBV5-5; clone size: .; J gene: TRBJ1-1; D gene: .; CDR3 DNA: TGTGCCAGCAGCCTTCAATGGGGGAACACTGAAGCTTTCTTT; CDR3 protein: CASSLQWGNTEAFF
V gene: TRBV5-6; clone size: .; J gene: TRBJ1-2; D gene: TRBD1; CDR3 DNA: TGTGCCAGCAGCTTTCGGACAGGCGACTATGGCTACACCTTC; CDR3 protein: CASSFRTGDYGYTF
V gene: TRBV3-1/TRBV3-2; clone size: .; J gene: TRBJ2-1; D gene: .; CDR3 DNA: TGTGCCAGCAGCCTTGTGGTCGGGACAAATATTTACAATGAGCAGTTCTTC; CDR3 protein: CASSLVVGTNIYNEQFF
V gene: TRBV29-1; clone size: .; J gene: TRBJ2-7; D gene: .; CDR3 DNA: TGCAGCGTTGAAACGGGGAAGGGATCCTACGAGCAGTACTTC; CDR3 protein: CSVETGKGSYEQYF
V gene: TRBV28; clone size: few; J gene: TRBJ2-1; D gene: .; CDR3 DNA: TGTGCCAGCAGTTTGGACACCTACAATGAGCAGTTCTTC; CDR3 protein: CASSLDTYNEQFF
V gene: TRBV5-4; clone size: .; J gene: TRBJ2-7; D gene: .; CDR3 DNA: TGTGCCAGCAGCAACAGGGATAAGTACGAGCAGTACTTC; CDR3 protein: CASSNRDKYEQYF
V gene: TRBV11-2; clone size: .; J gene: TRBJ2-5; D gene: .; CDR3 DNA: TGTGCCAGCAGCTCGCGACGGGAGACGGAGACCCAGTACTTC; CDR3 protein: CASSSRRETETQYF
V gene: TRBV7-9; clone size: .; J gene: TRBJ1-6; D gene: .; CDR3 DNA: TGTGCCAGCAGCACTGAAGGTAGCACCAATTCACCCCTCCACTTT; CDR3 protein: CASSTEGSTNSPLHF
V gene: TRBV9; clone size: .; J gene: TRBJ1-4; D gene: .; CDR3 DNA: TGTGCCAGCAGCTTAAGGACAACAAGTAATGAAAAACTGTTTTTT; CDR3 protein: CASSLRTTSNEKLFF
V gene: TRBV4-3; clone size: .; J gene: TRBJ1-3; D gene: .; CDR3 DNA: TGCGCCAGCAGCCAAGTAGGAAACACCATATATTTT; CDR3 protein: CASSQVGNTIYF
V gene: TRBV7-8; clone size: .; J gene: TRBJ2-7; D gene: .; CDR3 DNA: TGTGCCAGCAGCCCCCGCCGGGACAACCCCTACGGGCAGTACTTC; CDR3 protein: CASSPRRDNPYGQYF
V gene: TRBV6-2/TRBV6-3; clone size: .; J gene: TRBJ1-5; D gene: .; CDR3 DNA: TGTGCCAGCAGTTACTCAGGGTTTGGCAATCAGCCCCAGCATTTT; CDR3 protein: CASSYSGFGNQPQHF
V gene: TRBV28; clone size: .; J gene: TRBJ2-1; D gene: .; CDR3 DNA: TGTGCCAGCAGTTCCCGGTTAGCGGAAACCCATTACAATGAGCAGTTCTTC; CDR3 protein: CASSSRLAETHYNEQFF
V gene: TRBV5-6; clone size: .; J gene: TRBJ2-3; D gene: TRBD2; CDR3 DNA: TGTGCCAGCAGCTTGGGTTATGGAGGACTAGCCCTCACAGATACGCAGTATTTT; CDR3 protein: CASSLGYGGLALTDTQYF
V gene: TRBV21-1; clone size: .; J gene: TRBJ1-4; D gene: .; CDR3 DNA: TGTGCCAGCAGCGGCCTGGACAGCGAAAAACTGTTTTTT; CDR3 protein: CASSGLDSEKLFF
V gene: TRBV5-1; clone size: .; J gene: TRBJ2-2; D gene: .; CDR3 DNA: TGCGCCAGCAGCCCCTCTGGGGCCAGTACCGGGGAGCTGTTTTTT; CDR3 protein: CASSPSGASTGELFF
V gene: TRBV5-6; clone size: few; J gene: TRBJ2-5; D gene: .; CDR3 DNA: TGTGCCAGCAGCGGGGGATCACAAGAGACCCAGTACTTC; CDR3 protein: CASSGGSQETQYF
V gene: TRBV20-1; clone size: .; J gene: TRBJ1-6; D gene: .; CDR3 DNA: TGCAGTGCTAGTGTCCAGGGTAGTTCACCCCTCCACTTT; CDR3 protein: CSASVQGSSPLHF
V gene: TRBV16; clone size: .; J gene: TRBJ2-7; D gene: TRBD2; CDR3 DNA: TGTGCCAGCAGCCCCTTAGCGGGAAGGGCCTACGAGCAGTACTTC; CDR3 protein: CASSPLAGRAYEQYF
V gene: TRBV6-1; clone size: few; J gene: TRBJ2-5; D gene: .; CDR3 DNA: TGTGCCAGCAGTGAAGCGCTAGGGCAAGAGACCCAGTACTTC; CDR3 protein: CASSEALGQETQYF
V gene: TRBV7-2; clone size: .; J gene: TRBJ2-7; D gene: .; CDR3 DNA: TGTGCCAGCAGCTTAAACCTAGGGAAAGTAGAGCAGTACTTC; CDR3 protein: CASSLNLGKVEQYF
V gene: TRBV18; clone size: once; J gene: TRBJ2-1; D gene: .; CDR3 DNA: TGTGCCAGCTCACAGGGAGGAGGGAGCTCCTACAATGAGCAGTTCTTC; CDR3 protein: CASSQGGGSSYNEQFF
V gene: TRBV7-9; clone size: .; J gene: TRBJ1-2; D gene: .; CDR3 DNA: TGTGCCAGCAGCTTAGCTGGCAGGGTGAACTATGGCTACACCTTC; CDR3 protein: CASSLAGRVNYGYTF
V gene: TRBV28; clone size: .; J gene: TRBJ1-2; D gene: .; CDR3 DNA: TGTGCCAGCAGTTTATCGGCCAGGGACTATGGCTACACCTTC; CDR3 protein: CASSLSARDYGYTF
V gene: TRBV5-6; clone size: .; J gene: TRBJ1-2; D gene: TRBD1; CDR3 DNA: TGTGCCAGCAGCTTGGACAGGGGAAGCTATGGCTACACCTTC; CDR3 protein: CASSLDRGSYGYTF
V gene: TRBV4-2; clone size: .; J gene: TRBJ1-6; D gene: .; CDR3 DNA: TGTGCCAGCAGCCAAGATGGGCAATGGGATAATTCACCCCTCCACTTT; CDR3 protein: CASSQDGQWDNSPLHF
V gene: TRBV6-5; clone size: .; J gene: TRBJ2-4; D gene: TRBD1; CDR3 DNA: TGTGCCAGCAGTTCCTGGACAGGGACCAAAAACATTCAGTACTTC; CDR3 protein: CASSSWTGTKNIQYF
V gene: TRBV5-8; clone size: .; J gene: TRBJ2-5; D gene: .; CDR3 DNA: TGTGCCAGCAGCTTGCAAGTCCGGGTACCAGAGACCCAGTACTTC; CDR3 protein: CASSLQVRVPETQYF
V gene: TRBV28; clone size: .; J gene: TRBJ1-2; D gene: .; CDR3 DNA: TGTGCCAGCAGGGTGTCCGAGACAGGTTATGGCTACACCTTC; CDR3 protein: CASRVSETGYGYTF
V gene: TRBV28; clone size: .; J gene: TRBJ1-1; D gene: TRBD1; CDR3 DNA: TGTGCCAGCATTCTCCGGACAGGGCTAGCTTTCTTT; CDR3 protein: CASILRTGLAFF
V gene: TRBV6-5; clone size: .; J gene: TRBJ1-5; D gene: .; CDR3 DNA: TGTGCCAGCAGTCCGGGGCGATATCAGCCCCAGCATTTT; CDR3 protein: CASSPGRYQPQHF
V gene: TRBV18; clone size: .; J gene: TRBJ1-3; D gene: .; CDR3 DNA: TGTGCCAGCTCACCGAACAGTGGAAACACCATATATTTT; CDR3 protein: CASSPNSGNTIYF
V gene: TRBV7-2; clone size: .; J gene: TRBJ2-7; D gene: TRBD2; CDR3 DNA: TGTGCCAGCAGCTTACGGACTAGCGGGAGATACGAGCAGTACTTC; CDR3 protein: CASSLRTSGRYEQYF
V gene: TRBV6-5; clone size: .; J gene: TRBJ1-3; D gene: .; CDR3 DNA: TGTGCCAGCAGCACAACAGGCCACTCTGGAAACACCATATATTTT; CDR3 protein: CASSTTGHSGNTIYF
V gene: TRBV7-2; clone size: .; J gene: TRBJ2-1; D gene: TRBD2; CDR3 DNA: TGTGCCAGCAGCACTTCGGGAGGTGGGTACAATGAGCAGTTCTTC; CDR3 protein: CASSTSGGGYNEQFF
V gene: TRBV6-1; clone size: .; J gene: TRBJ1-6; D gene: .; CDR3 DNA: TGTGCCAGCAGTGAAGCGGGACGGAAAAATTCACCCCTCCACTTT; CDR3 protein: CASSEAGRKNSPLHF
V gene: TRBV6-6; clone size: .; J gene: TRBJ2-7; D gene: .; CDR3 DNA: TGTGCCAGCAGTCTCGGGGTATCCTACGAGCAGTACTTC; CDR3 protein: CASSLGVSYEQYF
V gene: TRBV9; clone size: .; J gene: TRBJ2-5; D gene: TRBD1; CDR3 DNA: TGTGCCAGCAGCGATGGGACAGCTGCAACGGAGACCCAGTACTTC; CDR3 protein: CASSDGTAATETQYF
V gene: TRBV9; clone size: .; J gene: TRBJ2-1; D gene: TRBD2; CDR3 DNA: TGTGCCAGCAGCTATGGGACTAGCGGGAGCCATGAGCAGTTCTTC; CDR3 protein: CASSYGTSGSHEQFF
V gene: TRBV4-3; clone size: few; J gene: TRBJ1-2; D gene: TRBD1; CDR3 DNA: TGCGCCAGCAGCACTGGAATCAGGGGGAAGGTTGGCTACACCTTC; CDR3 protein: CASSTGIRGKVGYTF
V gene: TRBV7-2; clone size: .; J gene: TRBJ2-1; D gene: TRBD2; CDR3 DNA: TGTGCCAGCAGCAAACGACTAGCGGGAGGGAGGGACAATGAGCAGTTCTTC; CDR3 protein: CASSKRLAGGRDNEQFF
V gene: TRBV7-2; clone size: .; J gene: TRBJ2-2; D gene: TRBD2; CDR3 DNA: TGTGCCAGCAGCCCAATAGCGGGAACCGGGGAGCTGTTTTTT; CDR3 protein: CASSPIAGTGELFF
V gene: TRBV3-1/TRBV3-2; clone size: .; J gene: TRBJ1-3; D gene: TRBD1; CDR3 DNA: TGTGCCAGCAGCCTCCAGGGGGACTCTGGAAACACCATATATTTT; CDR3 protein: CASSLQGDSGNTIYF
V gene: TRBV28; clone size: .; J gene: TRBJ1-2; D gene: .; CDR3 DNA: TGTGCCACCTCGGGCAGTATATCCTATGGCTACACCTTC; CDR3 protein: CATSGSISYGYTF
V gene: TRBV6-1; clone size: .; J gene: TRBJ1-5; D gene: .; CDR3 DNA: TGTGCCAGCAGTGGAGCCGGGACACCAAATCAGCCCCAGCATTTT; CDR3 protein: CASSGAGTPNQPQHF
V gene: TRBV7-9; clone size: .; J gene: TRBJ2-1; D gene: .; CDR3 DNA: TGTGCCAGCAGCTTAGACGGTACGGGGTACAATGAGCAGTTCTTC; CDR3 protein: CASSLDGTGYNEQFF
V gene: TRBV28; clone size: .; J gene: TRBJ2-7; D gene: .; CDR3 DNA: TGTGCCAGCACCTTATACGGACAGTCCTACGAGCAGTACTTC; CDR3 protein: CASTLYGQSYEQYF
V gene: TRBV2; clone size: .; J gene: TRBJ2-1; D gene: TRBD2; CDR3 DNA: TGTGCCAGTACGACTAGCGGGAGTATTGGTAGTGAGCAGTTCTTC; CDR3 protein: CASTTSGSIGSEQFF
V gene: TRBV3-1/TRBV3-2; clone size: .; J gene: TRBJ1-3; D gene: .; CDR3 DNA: TGTGCCAGCAGCCAAGAGGGCAGGGACCCTGGAAACACCATATATTTT; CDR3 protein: CASSQEGRDPGNTIYF
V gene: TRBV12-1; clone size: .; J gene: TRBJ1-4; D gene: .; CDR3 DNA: TGTGCCGGAAATTTCAGGGTATTTAGGGAAAAACTGTTTTTT; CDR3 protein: CAGNFRVFREKLFF
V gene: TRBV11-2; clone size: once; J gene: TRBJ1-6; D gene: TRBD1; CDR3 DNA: TGTGCCAGCAGCCCAGGGGCAACAGGGGGTTCACCCCTCCACTTT; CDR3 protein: CASSPGATGGSPLHF
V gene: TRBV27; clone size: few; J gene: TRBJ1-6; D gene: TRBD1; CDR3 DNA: TGTGCCAGCAGATGGACAGGGGTTGGCTCACCCCTCCACTTT; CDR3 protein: CASRWTGVGSPLHF